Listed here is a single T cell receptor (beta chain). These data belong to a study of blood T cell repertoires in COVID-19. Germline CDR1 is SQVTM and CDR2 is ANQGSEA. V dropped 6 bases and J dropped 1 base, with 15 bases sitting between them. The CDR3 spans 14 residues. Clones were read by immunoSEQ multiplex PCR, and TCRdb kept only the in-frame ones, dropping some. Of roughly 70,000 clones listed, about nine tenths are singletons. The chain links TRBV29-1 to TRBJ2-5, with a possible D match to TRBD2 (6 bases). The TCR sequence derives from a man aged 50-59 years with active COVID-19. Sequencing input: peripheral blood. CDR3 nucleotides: TGCAGCGTAGAAAAGGGACTGATCCAAGAGACCCAGTACTTC. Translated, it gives CSVEKGLIQETQYF. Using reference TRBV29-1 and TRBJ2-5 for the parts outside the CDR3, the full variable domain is SAVISQKPSRDICQRGTSLTIQCQVDSQVTMMFWYRQQPGQSLTLIATANQGSEATYESGFVIDKFPISRPNLTFSTLTVSNMSPEDSSIYLCSVEKGLIQETQYFGPGTRLLVL.